The clone carrying this T cell receptor beta chain was picked up one time. The antigen remains unidentified. The data were obtained in a study of lymphopenia after photon versus proton radiotherapy. Whole-study findings and limits: Post-nadir diversity loss with photons came from oligoclonal expansion, particularly CD8+ Temra cells. Better survival with proton therapy was suggested as possible, not demonstrated. Proton therapy kept repertoires fairly stable, unlike photons, which gained effector/memory cells. Post-nadir TCR diversity decline inversely tracked overall survival among those who died.

Assay used: immunoSEQ multiplex PCR; TCRdb lists only in-frame clones, some missing. Seen here are tens of thousands of clones, about four fifths observed once, and the top ten hold 3% to 4%. The junction had 7 bases not matched to a gene; V was cut back by 3 bases and J by 4 bases. CDR1 SGDLS and CDR2 YYNGEE come from the germline V gene. The CDR3 has 15 residues. Material: peripheral blood, obtained from a patient treated with photon-based radiotherapy. The sequence came from a woman aged 45-65 years with pancreatic cancer. This sequence joins TRBV9 and TRBJ2-7, with 10 bases aligning to TRBD1. The CDR3 sequence: CASSAYGTGEYEQYF. The CDR3 nucleotides read TGTGCCAGCAGCGCCTACGGGACAGGGGAGTACGAGCAGTACTTC.